Included here is one T cell receptor beta chain sequence, with context. These data originate in a study of blood T cell repertoires in COVID-19. Study overall: There were acute and convalescent COVID-19 samples, and they came from the United States, Italy and Spain. Nucleic acid was either cDNA or gDNA, and it came from T cells, B-cell-depleted T cells, or PBMCs.

J lost 7 bases, V lost 4 bases, and 6 bases had no gene match. The CDR3 spans 15 residues. Germline V gives CDR1 LGHDT, CDR2 YNNKEL (reference sequence). Original processing notes: Estimation of nucleated cell counts relied on the amplification of reference gene primers. The method was immunoSEQ multiplex PCR; TCRdb's version includes in-frame clones alone and lacks a portion of them. V, J and clone size derive from that table, while D and trimming were established from the DNA sequence. This table holds approximately 230,000 clones, roughly 83% found once. The receptor was derived from an older man with acute or convalescent COVID-19. Material for sequencing was peripheral blood. The chain is built from TRBV3-1 (or the pseudogene TRBV3-2) and TRBJ2-1, with 11 nucleotides matching TRBD2. The CDR3 bases are TGTGCCAGCAGCCTCACTAGCGGGAGCGGGAATGAGCAGTTCTTC. Translation gives CASSLTSGSGNEQFF.